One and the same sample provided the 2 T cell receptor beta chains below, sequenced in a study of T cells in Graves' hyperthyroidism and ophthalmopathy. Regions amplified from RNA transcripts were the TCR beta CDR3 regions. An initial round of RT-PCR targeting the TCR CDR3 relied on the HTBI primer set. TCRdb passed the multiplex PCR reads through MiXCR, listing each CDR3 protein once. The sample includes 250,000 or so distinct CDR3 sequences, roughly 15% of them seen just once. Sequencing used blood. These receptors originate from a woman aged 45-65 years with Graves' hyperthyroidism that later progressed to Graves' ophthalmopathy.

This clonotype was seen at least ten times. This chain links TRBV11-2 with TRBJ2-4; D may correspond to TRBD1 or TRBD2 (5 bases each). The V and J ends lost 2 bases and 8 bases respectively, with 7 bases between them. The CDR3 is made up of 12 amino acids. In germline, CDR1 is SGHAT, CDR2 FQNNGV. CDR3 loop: CASSLRGDIQYF. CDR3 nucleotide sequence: TGTGCCAGCAGCTTAAGGGGAGACATTCAGTACTTC.

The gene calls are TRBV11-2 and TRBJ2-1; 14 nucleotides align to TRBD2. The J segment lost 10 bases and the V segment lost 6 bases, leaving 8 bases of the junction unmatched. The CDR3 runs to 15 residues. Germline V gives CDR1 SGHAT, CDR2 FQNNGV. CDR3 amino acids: CASRTPGLAGAEQFF. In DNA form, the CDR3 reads TGTGCCAGCAGGACGCCGGGACTAGCGGGGGCAGAGCAGTTCTTC.